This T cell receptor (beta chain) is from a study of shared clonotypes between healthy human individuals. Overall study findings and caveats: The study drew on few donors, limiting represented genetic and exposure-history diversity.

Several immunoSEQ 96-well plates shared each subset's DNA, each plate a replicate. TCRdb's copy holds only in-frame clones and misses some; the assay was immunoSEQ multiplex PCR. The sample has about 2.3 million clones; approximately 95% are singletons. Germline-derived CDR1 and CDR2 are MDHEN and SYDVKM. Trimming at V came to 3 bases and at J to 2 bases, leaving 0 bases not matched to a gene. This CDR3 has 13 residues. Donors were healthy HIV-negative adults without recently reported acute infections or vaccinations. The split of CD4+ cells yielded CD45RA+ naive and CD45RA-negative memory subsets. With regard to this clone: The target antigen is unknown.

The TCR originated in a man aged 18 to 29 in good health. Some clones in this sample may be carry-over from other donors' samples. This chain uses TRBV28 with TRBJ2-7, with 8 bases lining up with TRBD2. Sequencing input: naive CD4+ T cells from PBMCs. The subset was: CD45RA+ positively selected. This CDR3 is CASSLREAYEQYF. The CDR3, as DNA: TGTGCCAGCAGTTTGCGGGAGGCCTACGAGCAGTACTTC. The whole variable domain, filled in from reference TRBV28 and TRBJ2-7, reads DVKVTQSSRYLVKRTGEKVFLECVQDMDHENMFWYRQDPGLGLRLIYFSYDVKMKEKGDIPEGYSVSREKKERFSLILESASTNQTSMYLCASSLREAYEQYFGPGTRLTVT.